Presented here are 9 T cell receptor beta chains from one specimen sequenced in a study of blood T cell repertoires in COVID-19. Profiling relied on immunoSEQ multiplex PCR, and the TCRdb table lists in-frame clones only, not all of them. Of 75,000 to 100,000 clones in the sample, around 87% were seen once. Input material: peripheral blood. These receptors all stem from a human donor with acute or convalescent COVID-19. The donor label of this sample is uncertain.

The chain combines TRBV11-2 with TRBJ2-1; TRBD2 matches 13 bases. V dropped 5 bases and J dropped 3; count of bases not matched to a gene: 7. The CDR3 loop spans 17 amino acids. Germline CDR1 is SGHAT and CDR2 is FQNNGV. The CDR3 nucleotides are TGTGCCAGCAGCCCAAGGACTAGCGGGGGCTTCTACAATGAGCAGTTCTTC. It specifies CASSPRTSGGFYNEQFF. The full variable domain, rest sourced from reference TRBV11-2 and TRBJ2-1, is EAGVAQSPRYKIIEKRQSVAFWCNPISGHATLYWYQQILGQGPKLLIQFQNNGVVDDSQLPKDRFSAERLKGVDSTLKIQPAKLEDSAVYLCASSPRTSGGFYNEQFFGPGTRLTVL.

The rearrangement links TRBV28 to TRBJ2-3; D is perhaps TRBD1 (6 bases). This CDR3 region has 15 residues. Germline V lookup: CDR1 MDHEN, CDR2 SYDVKM. Trimming stripped 4 bases from V and 3 bases from J, with 14 bases between. The CDR3 DNA reads TGTGCCAGCAGTTCAGGACAGAAGGCGACAGATACGCAGTATTTT. Amino acids: CASSSGQKATDTQYF.

V gene TRBV9 combines with J gene TRBJ2-5; D perhaps matches TRBD2 (7 bases). The CDR3 is 15 residues long. Per germline, CDR1 SGDLS and CDR2 YYNGEE. Trimming removed 0 bases at V and 7 bases at J, with 16 bases between. The CDR3 DNA reads TGTGCCAGCAGCGTAGAGGCGGGGGCCAGTGGGACCCAGTACTTC. It translates to CASSVEAGASGTQYF.

This clone was recorded only once. The chain is built from TRBV6-5 and TRBJ1-1, with 10 bases that match TRBD1. V trimming: 10 bases; J trimming: 1 base; junction bases outside the gene matches: 9. The length of the CDR3 is 15 residues. Germline loops: CDR1 MNHEY, CDR2 SVGAGI. The CDR3 DNA follows: TGTGCCACCGAGCGGACAGGGGGAACGAACACTGAAGCTTTCTTT. The encoded protein is CATERTGGTNTEAFF.

The chain combines TRBV19 with TRBJ2-7; D possibly corresponds to TRBD1 (6 bases). The germline gives CDR1 LNHDA, CDR2 SQIVND (reference sequence). Deletions cut 4 bases from V and 2 bases from J, with 15 bases between. The length of the CDR3 is 15 residues. This CDR3 is CASSSRPGETYEQYF. Here the CDR3 DNA reads TGTGCCAGTAGTAGTCGGCCAGGGGAGACCTACGAGCAGTACTTC. Full variable domain (outside the CDR3, taken from reference TRBV19 and TRBJ2-7): DGGITQSPKYLFRKEGQNVTLSCEQNLNHDAMYWYRQDPGQGLRLIYYSQIVNDFQKGDIAEGYSVSREKKESFPLTVTSAQKNPTAFYLCASSSRPGETYEQYFGPGTRLTVT.

The chain uses TRBV10-1 and TRBJ2-2; D is perhaps TRBD1 (6 bases). CDR1 and CDR2 (germline): WNHNN, SYGVQD (reference sequence). The CDR3 runs to 16 residues. Trimming took 4 bases from V and 3 from J, leaving 15 bases between them. DNA for the CDR3: TGCGCCAGCAGTGGGGGCCACAGGGACGACACCGGGGAGCTGTTTTTT. Protein sequence: CASSGGHRDDTGELFF.

In the case of this clone: Other DNA sequences from this sample encode an identical CDR3 as well. The CDR3 loop is CASSLGTAQETQYF. In nucleotides, the CDR3 is TGTGCCAGCAGCCTCGGGACTGCCCAAGAGACCCAGTACTTC. The chain recombines TRBV9 with TRBJ2-5; the D gene is possibly TRBD2 (6 bases). CDR1 is SGDLS and CDR2 is YYNGEE in the germline V gene. The CDR3 contains 14 residues. With 4 bases removed from V and 1 base from J, the gap between germline ends came to 11 bases.

The chain is built from TRBV11-1 and TRBJ2-3, with 8 nucleotides matching TRBD1. J was trimmed by 0 bases and V by 8 bases; bases with no gene match: 7. CDR3 length equals 15 residues. CDR1 and CDR2 from the germline V gene are SGHAT and FQDESV (reference sequence). CDR3 region: CASQQGAYSTDTQYF. CDR3 bases: TGTGCCAGCCAGCAGGGGGCGTATAGCACAGATACGCAGTATTTT.

This rearrangement joins TRBV7-8 to TRBJ2-5, with D maybe TRBD1 (6 bases). There are 13 residues in the CDR3. From germline, CDR1 is SGHVS and CDR2 FQNEAQ. The V end was cut by 4 bases, the J end by 5 bases, with 11 bases between. CDR3 sequence (DNA): TGTGCCAGCAGCTCTCTAAGGGGGGAGACCCAGTACTTC. It specifies CASSSLRGETQYF. Combining the CDR3 with reference TRBV7-8 and TRBJ2-5 gives the whole variable domain GAGVSQSPRYKVAKRGQDVALRCDPISGHVSLFWYQQALGQGPEFLTYFQNEAQLDKSGLPSDRFFAERPEGSVSTLKIQRTQQEDSAVYLCASSSLRGETQYFGPGTRLLVL.